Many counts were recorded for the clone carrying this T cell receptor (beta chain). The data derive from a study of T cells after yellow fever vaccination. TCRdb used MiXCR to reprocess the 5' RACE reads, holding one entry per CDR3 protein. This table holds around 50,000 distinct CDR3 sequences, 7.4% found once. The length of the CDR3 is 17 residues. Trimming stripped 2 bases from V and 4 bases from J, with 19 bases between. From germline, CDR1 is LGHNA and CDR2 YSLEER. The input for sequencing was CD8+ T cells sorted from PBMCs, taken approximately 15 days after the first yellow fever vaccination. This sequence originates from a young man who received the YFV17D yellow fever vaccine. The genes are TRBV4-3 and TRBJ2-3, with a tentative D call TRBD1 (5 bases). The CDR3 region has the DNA TGCGCCAGCAGCCAAAGGGGCGGTGGATTATGGTCAGATACGCAGTATTTT. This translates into CASSQRGGGLWSDTQYF.